The clone carrying this T cell receptor beta chain was counted a single time. Antigen: not known. Using its own MiXCR run on the reads, TCRdb lists one record per CDR3 protein. The data contain roughly 80,000 distinct CDR3 sequences, approximately 24% of them seen just once; the ten biggest clones take up 50%. The data stem from a study of T cell repertoires in cytomegalovirus infection. Study details: Recently identified HLA-C-restricted CMV epitopes and well-studied HLA-B-restricted CMV epitopes were used by the study. TCR beta signatures that were public indicated CMV infection and matching HLA type. Study-wide results and limits: The cumulative frequency of public TCR beta families distinguished individuals who carried CMV together with the relevant HLA. What dominated the ex vivo response were HLA-C-restricted CMV-specific TCR beta clonotypes.

Germline CDR1 reads KGHDR; CDR2 reads SFDVKD. V lost 3 bases and J lost 4, with 21 bases in between. The CDR3 sequence is 17 residues long. The chain combines TRBV24-1 with TRBJ2-7; tentative D call: TRBD1 (6 bases). This sample comprised CD8+ T cells from cultured PBMCs, obtained from culture after CMV antigen stimulation. The TCR comes from a human donor in good health (CMV status not recorded). Some clones in this sample may be carry-over from other donors' samples. The CDR3 DNA follows: TGTGCCACCAGTGATGGCAGTAGACAGGACAATTTTTACGAGCAGTACTTC. Its protein is CATSDGSRQDNFYEQYF.